This T cell receptor (beta chain) was sequenced in a study of blood T cell repertoires in COVID-19. Unmatched junction bases numbered 9, after V lost 3 bases and J lost 5 bases. From germline, CDR1 is LGHDT and CDR2 YNNKEL (reference sequence). This CDR3 spans 15 amino acids. This table comes from immunoSEQ multiplex PCR, and its TCRdb copy is limited to in-frame clones, with some not included. The sample yields around 97,000 clones, roughly 80% seen once. The receptor comes from a human donor in a cohort sampled during active COVID-19. Sequenced input: peripheral blood. The chain uses TRBV3-1 (or the pseudogene TRBV3-2) and TRBJ2-5; TRBD1 matches at 7 bases. CDR3 region: CASSQFQGVVETQYF. CDR3 coding DNA: TGTGCCAGCAGCCAGTTCCAGGGGGTGGTGGAGACCCAGTACTTC.